A selection of T cell receptor beta chains follows, all from one sample in a study of blood T cell repertoires in COVID-19. Data came from immunoSEQ multiplex PCR; TCRdb stores just in-frame clones and leaves some out. Of 250,000 to 300,000 clones in the sample, about 70% are singletons; the top ten hold over 3%. Specimen: peripheral blood. The receptors were sampled from a woman of 80 years or more with acute or convalescent COVID-19. Each CDR3 is given with its conserved first and last residue. The order of the fields is D gene, V gene, clone size, J gene, CDR3 DNA, CDR3 protein. D genes are given only for firm matches. The size entry is marked missing in some rows and otherwise reads once, few, many or a size class.

.	TRBV9	.	TRBJ1-3	TGTGCCAGCAGCGTAGCCCCGGGTAAGGTTGGCCGAAACACCATATATTTT	CASSVAPGKVGRNTIYF
.	TRBV3-1/TRBV3-2	few	TRBJ1-1	TGTGCCAGCAGCCTTGGGGGCAACACTGAAGCTTTCTTT	CASSLGGNTEAFF
TRBD1	TRBV6-6	.	TRBJ1-2	TGTGCCAGCAGTTACGGACAGGGGAACTATGGCTACACCTTC	CASSYGQGNYGYTF
TRBD2	TRBV15	.	TRBJ2-1	TGTGCCACCAGCAGTCCAGCGGGAGTGTCCTACAATGAGCAGTTCTTC	CATSSPAGVSYNEQFF
TRBD2	TRBV4-2	.	TRBJ2-7	TGTGCCAGCAGCCCGGCAGCGGGAGAAGAGGTCGAGCAGTACTTC	CASSPAAGEEVEQYF
TRBD1	TRBV6-5	.	TRBJ1-1	TGTGCCAGCAGTTACCAACAACCTCGACAGGGCAGTGAAGCTTTCTTT	CASSYQQPRQGSEAFF
.	TRBV29-1	once	TRBJ1-2	TGCAGCGTTGAAGAGGGGCAGGGCTACACCTTC	CSVEEGQGYTF
TRBD1	TRBV7-9	.	TRBJ2-7	TGTGCCAGCGGGACAGGGGGATACGAGCAGTACTTC	CASGTGGYEQYF
TRBD2	TRBV3-1/TRBV3-2	.	TRBJ2-2	TGTGCCAGCAGCCATAGTAGCGGGAAACCGAACACCGGGGAGCTGTTTTTT	CASSHSSGKPNTGELFF
.	TRBV5-5	.	TRBJ1-3	TGTGCCAGCAGAACAACAGTAACCAACTCTGGAAACACCATATATTTT	CASRTTVTNSGNTIYF
.	TRBV5-1	.	TRBJ2-2	TGCGCCAGCAGCTTTATACAGGGGAACACCGGGGAGCTGTTTTTT	CASSFIQGNTGELFF
.	TRBV4-1	few	TRBJ1-2	TGCGCCAGCAGCCCCTCCGGTAATGTAGGGGGAGCGTATGGCTACACCTTC	CASSPSGNVGGAYGYTF
.	TRBV19	.	TRBJ2-1	TGTGCCAGTACCCTGGGGCAGTTCCCTGCAGGTGAGCAGTTCTTC	CASTLGQFPAGEQFF
.	TRBV2	.	TRBJ1-1	TGTGCCAGCAGTGTTAGCCCCACTGAAGCTTTCTTT	CASSVSPTEAFF
.	TRBV3-1/TRBV3-2	.	TRBJ2-2	TGTGCCAGCAGCCAGACAGTTACAAACACCGGGGAGCTGTTTTTT	CASSQTVTNTGELFF
.	TRBV4-1	.	TRBJ1-6	TGCGCCAGCAGCCCTGGCTTGGGACTCTATAATTCACCCCTCCACTTT	CASSPGLGLYNSPLHF
TRBD1	TRBV5-1	.	TRBJ1-2	TGCGCCAGCAGCCCGCCGGGACAGGGGATAAAAGGCTACACCTTC	CASSPPGQGIKGYTF
.	TRBV2	.	TRBJ2-3	TGTGCGAGCAGGTCTAGCCCCAGCACAGATACGCAGTATTTT	CASRSSPSTDTQYF
TRBD1	TRBV7-2	.	TRBJ1-4	TGTGCCAGCAGCATCCGGGACAGGCCTGAAAAACTGTTTTTT	CASSIRDRPEKLFF
TRBD1	TRBV5-1	.	TRBJ2-7	TGCGCCAGCGCCGGACAGGGAGGACCCTACGAGCAGTACTTC	CASAGQGGPYEQYF
.	TRBV7-9	.	TRBJ2-3	TGTGCCAGCACCCCCGAAGGCGGTGGCACAGATACGCAGTATTTT	CASTPEGGGTDTQYF
TRBD1	TRBV4-1	.	TRBJ1-6	TGCGCCAGCAGCCAAGAAATAACAGGGGGTACATATTCACCCCTCCACTTT	CASSQEITGGTYSPLHF
.	TRBV18	few	TRBJ1-4	TGTGCCAGCTCACCCGGGACAACCGCAACTAATGAAAAACTGTTTTTT	CASSPGTTATNEKLFF
.	TRBV12-3/TRBV12-4	.	TRBJ1-5	TGTGCCAGCAGGAGGGGCAATCAGCCCCAGCATTTT	CASRRGNQPQHF
.	TRBV29-1	.	TRBJ1-2	TGCAGCGTTGGACAGAACTATGGCTACACCTTC	CSVGQNYGYTF
.	TRBV4-1	once	TRBJ1-2	TGCGCCAGCAGCCAAGAGGGAGGCAGGCACCCCTATGGCTACACCTTC	CASSQEGGRHPYGYTF
.	TRBV5-1	many	TRBJ1-1	TGCGCCAGCAGCTTGGAGTGGGGCATGAACACTGAAGCTTTCTTT	CASSLEWGMNTEAFF
.	TRBV6-5	.	TRBJ1-5	TGTGCCAGCAGTAACGGTAACAATCAGCCCCAGCATTTT	CASSNGNNQPQHF
TRBD2	TRBV19	.	TRBJ2-5	TGTGCCAGTAGTATCGTTCGGACTAGCCAAGAGACCCAGTACTTC	CASSIVRTSQETQYF
TRBD2	TRBV5-1	.	TRBJ2-3	TGCGCCAGCAGCCCGGGACTAGCAGATACGCAGTATTTT	CASSPGLADTQYF
TRBD1	TRBV5-4	.	TRBJ1-2	TGTGCCAGCAGCTTGGTACAGGGGCTGGATGGCTACACCTTC	CASSLVQGLDGYTF
.	TRBV5-5	.	TRBJ1-2	TGTGCCAGCAGCTTATCACGAACACCCACCTTCTATGGCTACACCTTC	CASSLSRTPTFYGYTF
.	TRBV11-1	.	TRBJ1-2	TGTGCCAGCAGCCTCAGTGACAGTAACTATGGCTACACCTTC	CASSLSDSNYGYTF
.	TRBV3-1/TRBV3-2	.	TRBJ1-5	TGTGCCAGCAGCCAAGATAACGGTCGCAATCAGCCCCAGCATTTT	CASSQDNGRNQPQHF
TRBD2	TRBV6-6	.	TRBJ2-1	TGTGCCAGCAGTCCCAGGGTTCTAGCGGGACCGGACAATGAGCAGTTCTTC	CASSPRVLAGPDNEQFF
TRBD2	TRBV7-9	.	TRBJ2-7	TGTGCCAGCAGCCGAGGCATCGGGGGGAACTCCTACGAGCAGTACTTC	CASSRGIGGNSYEQYF
TRBD2	TRBV4-1	.	TRBJ2-1	TGCGCCAGCAGCCAGACCGGGACTAGCGCCCCCAATGAGCAGTTCTTC	CASSQTGTSAPNEQFF
TRBD1	TRBV7-9	once	TRBJ1-1	TGTGCCAGCAGCGAAATCACAGGGGGCGGCACTGAAGCTTTCTTT	CASSEITGGGTEAFF
TRBD1	TRBV29-1	.	TRBJ1-2	TGCAGCGTTCTTGCCGGGACAGGGGTTTATGGCTACACCTTC	CSVLAGTGVYGYTF
.	TRBV30	.	TRBJ1-6	TGTGCCTGGAGTAGAGCCCTGTCCAATTCACCCCTCCACTTT	CAWSRALSNSPLHF
.	TRBV28	.	TRBJ2-7	TGTGCCAGCAGTGCCGGGACATCTTCCTACGAGCAGTACTTC	CASSAGTSSYEQYF
.	TRBV21-1	.	TRBJ1-1	TGTGCCAGCAGCCCCCTCAGCCCCTCCGATCCAGGGAAGTTTAGGGACTCTGAAGCTTTCTTT	CASSPLSPSDPGKFRDSEAFF
.	TRBV4-2	.	TRBJ2-3	TGTGCCAGCAGCCCCCAGGGTAGCAGCAGCACAGATACGCAGTATTTT	CASSPQGSSSTDTQYF
TRBD1	TRBV5-1	.	TRBJ2-7	TGCGCCAGCTCCCCCGATCCGGGACAGGGAGGTCACGAGCAGTACTTC	CASSPDPGQGGHEQYF
.	TRBV6-5	few	TRBJ1-6	TGTGCCAGCACCCTAAACAGGGACCCCCTCCACTTT	CASTLNRDPLHF
TRBD1	TRBV7-9	few	TRBJ1-1	TGTGCCAGCAGCTCCTCGGGACAGGGGGCGGCTTACAAAGCTTTCTTT	CASSSSGQGAAYKAFF
TRBD2	TRBV7-6	.	TRBJ2-3	TGTGCCAGCAGCTTAGCGGGGACTAGCGGGGCGCCAGATACGCAGTATTTT	CASSLAGTSGAPDTQYF
TRBD1	TRBV6-2/TRBV6-3	few	TRBJ1-1	TGTGCCAGCAGTTACGGACAGGGGAACACTGAAGCTTTCTTT	CASSYGQGNTEAFF
TRBD1	TRBV6-2/TRBV6-3	once	TRBJ1-1	TGTGCCAGCAGCGTTCAGGGGGCGAACACTGAAGCTTTCTTT	CASSVQGANTEAFF
.	TRBV11-2	.	TRBJ2-7	TGTGCCAGCAGCTTGGGACTGGGAGGCTACGAGCAGTACTTC	CASSLGLGGYEQYF
.	TRBV6-8	.	TRBJ2-6	TGTGCCAGCAGTTACGCGTCTGGGGCCAACGTCCTGACTTTC	CASSYASGANVLTF
TRBD1	TRBV5-8	.	TRBJ2-7	TGTGCCAGCAGCTTCGACAGGGCCACCTACGAGCAGTACTTC	CASSFDRATYEQYF
TRBD2	TRBV3-1/TRBV3-2	.	TRBJ2-7	TGTGCCAGCAGCCACGGGGGGTTAGCCTACGAGCAGTACTTC	CASSHGGLAYEQYF
TRBD2	TRBV2	once	TRBJ2-5	TGTGCCAGCAGTGTAATAGCGGGGGGCACAGAGACCCAGTACTTC	CASSVIAGGTETQYF
.	TRBV5-1	.	TRBJ2-7	TGCGCCAGCAGCTTTGGTGGCAACAGCTACGAGCAGTACTTC	CASSFGGNSYEQYF